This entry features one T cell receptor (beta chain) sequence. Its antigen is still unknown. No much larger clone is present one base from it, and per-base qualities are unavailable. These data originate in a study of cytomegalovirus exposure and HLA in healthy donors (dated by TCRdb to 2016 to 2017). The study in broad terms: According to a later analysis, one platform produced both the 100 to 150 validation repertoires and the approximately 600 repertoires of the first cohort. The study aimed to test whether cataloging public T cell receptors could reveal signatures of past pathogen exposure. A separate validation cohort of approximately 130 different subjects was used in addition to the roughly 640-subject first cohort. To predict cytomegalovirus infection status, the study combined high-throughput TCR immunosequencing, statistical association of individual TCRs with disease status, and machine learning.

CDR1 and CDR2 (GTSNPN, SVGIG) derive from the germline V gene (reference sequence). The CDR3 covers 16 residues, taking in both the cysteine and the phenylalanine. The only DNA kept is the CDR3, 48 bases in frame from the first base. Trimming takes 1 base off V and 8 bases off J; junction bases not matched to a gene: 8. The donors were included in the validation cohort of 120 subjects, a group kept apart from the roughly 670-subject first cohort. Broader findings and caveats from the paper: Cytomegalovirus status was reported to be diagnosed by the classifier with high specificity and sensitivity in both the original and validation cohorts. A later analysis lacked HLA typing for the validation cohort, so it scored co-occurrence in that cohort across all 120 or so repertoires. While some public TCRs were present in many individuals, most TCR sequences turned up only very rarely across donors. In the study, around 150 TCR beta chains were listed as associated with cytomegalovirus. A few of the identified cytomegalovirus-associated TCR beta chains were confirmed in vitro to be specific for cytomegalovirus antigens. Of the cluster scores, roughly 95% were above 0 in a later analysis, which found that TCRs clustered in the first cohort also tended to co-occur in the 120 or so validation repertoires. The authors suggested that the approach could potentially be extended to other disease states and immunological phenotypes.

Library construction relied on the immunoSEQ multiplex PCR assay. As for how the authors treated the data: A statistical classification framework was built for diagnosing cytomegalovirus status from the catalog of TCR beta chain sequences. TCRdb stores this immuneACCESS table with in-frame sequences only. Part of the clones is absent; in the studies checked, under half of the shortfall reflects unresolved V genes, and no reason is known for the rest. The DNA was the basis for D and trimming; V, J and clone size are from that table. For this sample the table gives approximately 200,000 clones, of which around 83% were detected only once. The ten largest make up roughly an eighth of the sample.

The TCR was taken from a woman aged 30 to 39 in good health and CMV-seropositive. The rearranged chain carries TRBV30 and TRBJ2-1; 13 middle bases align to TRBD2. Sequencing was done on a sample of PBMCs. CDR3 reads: CAWSAGLAGIDDEQFF. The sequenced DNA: TGTGCCTGGAGTGCGGGACTAGCGGGAATTGACGATGAGCAGTTCTTC.